This note documents a single T cell receptor (beta chain) sequence. Its antigen is unknown. These data belong to a study of T cell responses to AZD1222 COVID-19 vaccine. Study results and caveats: Of spike-specific TCRs, nearly half reportedly target regions left unmutated in variants.

Assay used: immunoSEQ multiplex PCR; TCRdb lists only in-frame clones, some missing. The table lists about 81,000 clones, approximately 90% of them singletons. This CDR3 region has 13 residues. The germline gives CDR1 LNHNV, CDR2 YYDKDF (reference sequence). V was trimmed by 0 bases and J by 9 bases, leaving 11 bases between them. This receptor was taken from an adult who received the AZD1222 COVID-19 vaccine. V is TRBV15 and J is TRBJ2-5; no definite D call. The sample in question was peripheral blood, obtained 28 days after the second AZD1222 dose. The CDR3 region is CATSRDDNAPQYF. The DNA for the CDR3 is TGTGCCACCAGCAGAGACGACAACGCGCCCCAGTACTTC.